The 28 T cell receptor beta chains listed next were all sequenced from one sample in a study of OX40 agonist ivuxolimab in advanced cancers. Method: immunoSEQ multiplex PCR; TCRdb's copy keeps in-frame clones and lacks some. The repertoire holds 80,000 or so clones, with 85% to 90% as singletons. The specimen comprised CD4+ or CD8+ T cells sorted from blood, sampled in a trial of the OX40 agonist ivuxolimab. Every receptor here comes from an adult with an advanced solid tumor such as melanoma, head and neck, liver or kidney cancer.

The chain links TRBV18 to TRBJ2-1; D possibly corresponds to TRBD2 (7 bases). Trimming took off 0 bases at V and 4 bases at J, with 13 bases between the two ends. CDR3 length equals 16 residues. The germline CDR1 and CDR2 sequences are KGHSH and LQKENI. CDR3 residues: CASSPPSGGRYNEQFF. CDR3 DNA: TGTGCCAGCTCACCACCGTCGGGGGGCCGGTACAATGAGCAGTTCTTC.

This rearrangement joins TRBV28 to TRBJ2-7; D may correspond to TRBD1 or TRBD2 (5 bases each). Germline CDR1 MDHEN, CDR2 SYDVKM. There are 12 residues in the CDR3. V was shortened by 2 bases and J by 6 bases, with 8 bases between the two germline ends. CDR3 nucleotide sequence: TGTGCCAGCAGTTTACCGGGGCGCGAGCAGTACTTC. Translation gives CASSLPGREQYF.

This sequence joins TRBV6-4 and TRBJ2-2; tentatively, D is TRBD2 (6 bases). V lost 8 bases and J lost 3, with 16 bases in between. The length of the CDR3 is 15 residues. Germline CDR1 reads MRHNA; CDR2 reads SNTAGT. The CDR3 nucleotides are TGTGCCAGCGGGGACTCCTCGTGGGACACCGGGGAGCTGTTTTTT. It encodes CASGDSSWDTGELFF.

V and J are TRBV7-2 and TRBJ2-3; D is unclear. Trimming shortened V by 3 bases and J by 11 bases, and 12 bases separated the two germline ends. Germline V CDR1 and CDR2: SGHTA, FQGNSA. The CDR3 consists of 12 residues. CDR3: CASSFYVDQQYF. For the CDR3, the DNA is TGTGCCAGCAGCTTTTACGTCGATCAGCAGTATTTT.

The rearrangement uses TRBV10-2 and TRBJ2-5; D perhaps matches TRBD1 (6 bases). The germline V gene encodes CDR1 WSHSY and CDR2 SAAADI. This CDR3 spans 14 amino acids. Trimming left V 3 bases short and J 5 bases short, with 13 bases between. The CDR3 DNA follows: TGCGCCAGCAGTGACAGGGGTAGGGGGGAGACCCAGTACTTC. Translated: CASSDRGRGETQYF.

This chain uses TRBV5-1 with TRBJ2-3; a weak D match, TRBD1 (8 bases). The CDR3 covers 16 residues. Germline assignment: CDR1 SGHRS and CDR2 YFSETQ. Deletions cut 5 bases from V and 5 bases from J, with 21 bases between. CDR3 loop: CASRSSSGGGGDTQYF. The CDR3 region has the DNA TGCGCCAGCAGGTCCTCCTCAGGGGGCGGGGGAGATACGCAGTATTTT.

The chain couples TRBV6-5 to TRBJ2-5; D assignment may be TRBD1 or TRBD2 (5 bases each). Trimming removed 3 bases from V and 5 bases from J, with 13 bases in between. CDR3 length: 14 residues. CDR1 MNHEY and CDR2 SVGAGI come from the germline V gene. In DNA, the CDR3 is TGTGCCAGCAGTTATTCGGGGCACGGGGAGACCCAGTACTTC. Translating gives CASSYSGHGETQYF.

V is TRBV5-1 and J is TRBJ2-7; D may match TRBD1 or TRBD2 (5 bases each). The germline V gene encodes CDR1 SGHRS and CDR2 YFSETQ. Trimming cost V 4 bases and J 1 base, with 15 bases left between them. The CDR3 is made up of 15 amino acids. CDR3 protein: CASSASGTVSYEQYF. In DNA, the CDR3 is TGCGCCAGCAGCGCATCCGGGACCGTGTCCTACGAGCAGTACTTC.

Points on this clone: This CDR3 is also generated by other DNA sequences in the sample. This sequence joins TRBV7-9 and TRBJ2-7; no clear D gene. The germline V gene encodes CDR1 SEHNR and CDR2 FQNEAQ (reference sequence). Trimming removed 5 bases at V and 7 bases at J, with 15 bases between. CDR3 length: 13 residues. The CDR3 DNA reads TGTGCCAGCAGCCCTAATCTAGTTGATGAGCAGTACTTC. Residues: CASSPNLVDEQYF.

The chain uses TRBV6-5 and TRBJ2-1; either TRBD1 or TRBD2 may fit D (6 bases each). This CDR3 spans 15 amino acids. Trimming cost V 0 bases and J 7 bases, with 13 bases left between them. Per the germline V gene, CDR1 is MNHEY and CDR2 is SVGAGI. CDR3 protein: CASSYSWGARNEQFF. In DNA form, the CDR3 reads TGTGCCAGCAGTTACTCTTGGGGGGCGCGGAATGAGCAGTTCTTC.

This rearrangement joins TRBV7-8 to TRBJ2-5; D is undetermined. Trimming pared 5 bases from V and 1 base from J, leaving 2 bases between. From germline, CDR1 is SGHVS and CDR2 FQNEAQ. This CDR3 region has 11 residues. The CDR3 sequence is CASSIQETQYF. As DNA, the CDR3 is TGTGCCAGCAGCATCCAAGAGACCCAGTACTTC.

This chain joins TRBV4-1 and TRBJ2-1; 9 positions agree with TRBD1. Germline loops: CDR1 MGHRA, CDR2 YSYEKL. The V segment lost 5 bases and the J segment 4 bases; nucleotides outside the gene matches: 9. This CDR3 region has 16 residues. The chain's CDR3 is CASSRGQGAGYNEQFF. For the CDR3, the DNA is TGCGCCAGCAGCAGGGGACAGGGAGCGGGTTACAATGAGCAGTTCTTC.

The J gene is TRBJ1-1, the V gene TRBV5-1; 8 bases map to TRBD1. CDR1 is SGHRS, CDR2 YFSETQ, per germline. J gave up 4 bases and V 4 bases, and 15 bases lay outside the gene matches. CDR3 length: 17 residues. The CDR3 reads CASSKRGSTGGGTEAFF. In DNA, the CDR3 is TGCGCCAGCAGCAAAAGAGGGAGTACAGGGGGAGGCACTGAAGCTTTCTTT. Full variable domain (missing parts from reference TRBV5-1 and TRBJ1-1): KAGVTQTPRYLIKTRGQQVTLSCSPISGHRSVSWYQQTPGQGLQFLFEYFSETQRNKGNFPGRFSGRQFSNSRSEMNVSTLELGDSALYLCASSKRGSTGGGTEAFFGQGTRLTVV.

The rearrangement joins TRBV6-5 to TRBJ2-1, with a weak D call TRBD2 (6 bases). Trimming removed 6 bases from V and 5 bases from J, with 11 bases in between. The CDR3 spans 13 residues. CDR1 and CDR2 from the germline V gene are MNHEY and SVGAGI. This CDR3 reads CASSRGAHNEQFF. CDR3 nucleotide sequence: TGTGCCAGCAGCCGCGGGGCCCACAATGAGCAGTTCTTC.

The V and J genes are TRBV5-1 and TRBJ2-7; 11 nucleotides align to TRBD1. In germline, CDR1 is SGHRS, CDR2 YFSETQ. The CDR3 sequence is 18 residues long. J was trimmed by 3 bases and V by 0 bases; bases with no gene match: 11. CDR3 loop: CASSLVDPWDRGSYEQYF. DNA of the CDR3: TGCGCCAGCAGCTTGGTAGATCCCTGGGACAGGGGGAGCTACGAGCAGTACTTC.

Written as DNA, the CDR3 is TGCGCCAGCAGCCAAGTACCCGGGGCAGGGTGGCCCCAGCATTTT. This encodes CASSQVPGAGWPQHF. The V and J genes are TRBV4-1 and TRBJ1-5, with a tentative D call TRBD1 (5 bases). V was shortened by 1 base and J by 9 bases, with 16 bases between the two germline ends. The germline V gene encodes CDR1 MGHRA and CDR2 YSYEKL. This CDR3 spans 15 amino acids.

This clone was detected once. V and J are TRBV9 and TRBJ1-2; D is unresolved. This CDR3 contains 14 residues. The germline V and J ends were trimmed by 7 bases and 1 base, with 14 bases remaining between them. Germline lookup yields CDR1 SGDLS and CDR2 YYNGEE. The CDR3 region is CASSPGGINYGYTF. The CDR3 DNA follows: TGTGCCAGCTCCCCAGGAGGAATTAACTATGGCTACACCTTC.

The rearrangement links TRBV29-1 to TRBJ1-4, with TRBD1 matching 10 bases. CDR3 length equals 15 residues. The J segment lost 6 bases and the V segment lost 6 bases, leaving 10 bases of the junction unmatched. Germline-derived CDR1 and CDR2 are SQVTM and ANQGSEA. The CDR3 is CSVAPWGTGDEKLFF. Here the CDR3 DNA reads TGCAGCGTCGCCCCGTGGGGGACAGGGGATGAAAAACTGTTTTTT. The complete variable domain, with remaining parts taken from reference TRBV29-1 and TRBJ1-4, reads SAVISQKPSRDICQRGTSLTIQCQVDSQVTMMFWYRQQPGQSLTLIATANQGSEATYESGFVIDKFPISRPNLTFSTLTVSNMSPEDSSIYLCSVAPWGTGDEKLFFGSGTQLSVL.

The sample holds one count of this clone. This sequence joins TRBV5-1 and TRBJ2-3, with a weak D call TRBD1 (5 bases). This CDR3 is 14 amino acids long. The V and J ends lost 5 bases and 6 bases respectively, with 16 bases between them. Germline assignment: CDR1 SGHRS and CDR2 YFSETQ. The CDR3 is CASSLGRSSDTQYF. CDR3 DNA: TGCGCCAGCAGTCTGGGGCGCTCGTCGGATACGCAGTATTTT. The variable domain in full, with the rest retrieved from reference TRBV5-1 and TRBJ2-3, is KAGVTQTPRYLIKTRGQQVTLSCSPISGHRSVSWYQQTPGQGLQFLFEYFSETQRNKGNFPGRFSGRQFSNSRSEMNVSTLELGDSALYLCASSLGRSSDTQYFGPGTRLTVL.

The chain has TRBV6-1 and TRBJ2-7, with TRBD2 as a possible D gene (5 bases). The V end lost 3 bases, the J end lost 0 bases, and 15 bases lay between the germline ends. The germline V gene encodes CDR1 MNHNS and CDR2 SASEGT. The CDR3 length is 16 residues. The CDR3 is CASSDEVRGISYEQYF. CDR3 sequence (DNA): TGTGCCAGCAGTGATGAAGTTCGGGGAATCTCCTACGAGCAGTACTTC.

This clone appeared a few times. The chain links TRBV6-5 to TRBJ1-1, with TRBD1 identical over 9 bases. Trimming took 0 bases from V and 3 from J; bases not matched to a gene: 2. The CDR3 runs to 15 residues. Per the germline V gene, CDR1 is MNHEY and CDR2 is SVGAGI. CDR3 region: CASSYSRTGDTEAFF. In DNA, the CDR3 is TGTGCCAGCAGTTACTCGCGGACAGGGGACACTGAAGCTTTCTTT.

The V call is TRBV5-8, the J call TRBJ2-1; 14 bases match TRBD2. The germline CDR1 and CDR2 sequences are SGHTS and YDEGEE. The CDR3 is 17 residues long. With 4 bases clipped from V and 4 bases from J, the junction kept 7 bases outside the gene matches. CDR3: CASSLTSGRARYNEQFF. CDR3 in DNA: TGTGCCAGCAGCCTGACTAGCGGGAGGGCCCGGTACAATGAGCAGTTCTTC.

V gene TRBV29-1 combines with J gene TRBJ2-7, with D tentatively TRBD1 (5 bases). CDR3 length equals 14 residues. Trimming removed 4 bases from V and 3 bases from J, with 16 bases in between. The germline V gene has CDR1 SQVTM and CDR2 ANQGSEA. The CDR3 sequence: CSVASGQGIYEQYF. DNA of the CDR3: TGCAGCGTTGCTTCCGGGCAGGGAATCTACGAGCAGTACTTC.

The V gene is TRBV30, the J gene TRBJ1-5; 8 positions match TRBD1. The CDR3 runs to 13 residues. From germline, CDR1 is GTSNPN and CDR2 SVGIG (reference sequence). V was clipped by 5 bases and J by 6 bases; unmatched bases: 6. The DNA of the CDR3 is TGTGCCTGGTCAGGGGGCCCGGGTCAGCCCCAGCATTTT. Its translation: CAWSGGPGQPQHF.

The chain joins TRBV7-9 to TRBJ2-7; maybe TRBD1 (5 bases). V lost 3 bases, J lost 0 bases, and 12 bases lay in between. The CDR3 is 15 amino acids. Germline CDR1 and CDR2: SEHNR and FQNEAQ (reference sequence). CDR3 region: CASSFDSATSYEQYF. The CDR3 DNA sequence: TGTGCCAGCAGCTTTGACAGTGCCACCTCCTACGAGCAGTACTTC.

This sequence joins TRBV19 and TRBJ2-5; TRBD2 agrees at 8 bases. The CDR3 runs to 15 residues. Germline CDR1 reads LNHDA; CDR2 reads SQIVND (reference sequence). Losses at the gene ends were 5 bases for V and 7 bases for J; bases not matched to a gene: 12. The CDR3 bases are TGTGCCAGTAGTGGGGGGTCGGGACTAGAGGGGACCCAGTACTTC. Its translation is CASSGGSGLEGTQYF.

This clone was counted a few times. This chain joins TRBV6-5 and TRBJ2-5; possible D gene TRBD1, 5 bases. Trimming took off 0 bases at V and 5 bases at J, with 16 bases between the two ends. Per the germline V gene, CDR1 is MNHEY and CDR2 is SVGAGI. The CDR3 is made up of 16 amino acids. The CDR3 is CASSYSLAGSSETQYF. The CDR3 coding sequence is TGTGCCAGCAGTTACTCATTAGCAGGGTCGTCCGAGACCCAGTACTTC.

The J gene is TRBJ1-2, the V gene TRBV5-8, with a weak D call TRBD1 (6 bases). Germline CDR1 and CDR2: SGHTS and YDEGEE. The CDR3 contains 13 residues. The germline V and J ends were trimmed by 0 bases and 9 bases, with 12 bases remaining between them. For the CDR3, the DNA is TGTGCCAGCAGCTTGGGGTACAGGGATAGCTACACCTTC. It codes for CASSLGYRDSYTF.